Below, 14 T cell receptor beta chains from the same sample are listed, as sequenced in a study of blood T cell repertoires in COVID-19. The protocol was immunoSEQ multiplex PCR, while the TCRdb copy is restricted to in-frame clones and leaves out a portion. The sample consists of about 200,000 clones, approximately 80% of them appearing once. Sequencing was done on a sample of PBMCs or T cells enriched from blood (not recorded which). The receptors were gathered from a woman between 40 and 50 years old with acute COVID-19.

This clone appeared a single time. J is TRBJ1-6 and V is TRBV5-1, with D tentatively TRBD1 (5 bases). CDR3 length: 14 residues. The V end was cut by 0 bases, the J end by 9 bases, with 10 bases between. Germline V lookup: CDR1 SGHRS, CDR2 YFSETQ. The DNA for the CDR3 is TGCGCCAGCAGCTTGGTGACCGGGGGTTCACCCCTCCACTTT. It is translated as CASSLVTGGSPLHF.

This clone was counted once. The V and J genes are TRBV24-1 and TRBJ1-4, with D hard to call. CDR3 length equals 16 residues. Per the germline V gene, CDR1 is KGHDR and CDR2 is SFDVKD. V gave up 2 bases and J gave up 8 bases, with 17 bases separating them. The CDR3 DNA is TGTGCCACCAGTGATTGGGGTCCAGGACGAGGGGAAAAACTGTTTTTT. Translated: CATSDWGPGRGEKLFF.

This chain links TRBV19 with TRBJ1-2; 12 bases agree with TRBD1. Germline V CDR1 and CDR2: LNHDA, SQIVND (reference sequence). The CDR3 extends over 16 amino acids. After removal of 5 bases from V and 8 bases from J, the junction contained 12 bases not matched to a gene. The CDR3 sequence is CASSPSGTGGAGGYTF. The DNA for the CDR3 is TGTGCCAGTAGTCCTTCCGGGACAGGGGGCGCCGGGGGCTACACCTTC. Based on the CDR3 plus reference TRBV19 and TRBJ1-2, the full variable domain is DGGITQSPKYLFRKEGQNVTLSCEQNLNHDAMYWYRQDPGQGLRLIYYSQIVNDFQKGDIAEGYSVSREKKESFPLTVTSAQKNPTAFYLCASSPSGTGGAGGYTFGSGTRLTVV.

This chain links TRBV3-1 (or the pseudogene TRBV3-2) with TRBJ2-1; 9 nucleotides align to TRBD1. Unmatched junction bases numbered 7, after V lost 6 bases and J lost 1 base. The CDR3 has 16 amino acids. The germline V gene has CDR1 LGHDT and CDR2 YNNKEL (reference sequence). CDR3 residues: CASRKQGAASYNEQFF. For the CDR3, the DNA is TGTGCCAGCAGGAAACAGGGGGCGGCTTCCTACAATGAGCAGTTCTTC.

CDR3 nucleotide sequence: TGTGCCACCAGTGATCGGACAGTCTCTTGCTACGAGCAGTACTTC. Amino acids: CATSDRTVSCYEQYF. The chain employs TRBV24-1 and TRBJ2-7; TRBD1 is a possible D gene (6 bases). This CDR3 comprises 15 residues. Trimming stripped 3 bases from V and 3 bases from J, with 14 bases between. The germline V gene has CDR1 KGHDR and CDR2 SFDVKD.

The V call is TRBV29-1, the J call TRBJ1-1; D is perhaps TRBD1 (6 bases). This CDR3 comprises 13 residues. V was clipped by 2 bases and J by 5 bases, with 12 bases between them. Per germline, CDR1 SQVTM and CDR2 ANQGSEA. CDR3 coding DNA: TGCAGCGTTGAATTGGACAGCAGGACTGAAGCTTTCTTT. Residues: CSVELDSRTEAFF. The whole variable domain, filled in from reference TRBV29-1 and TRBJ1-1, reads SAVISQKPSRDICQRGTSLTIQCQVDSQVTMMFWYRQQPGQSLTLIATANQGSEATYESGFVIDKFPISRPNLTFSTLTVSNMSPEDSSIYLCSVELDSRTEAFFGQGTRLTVV.

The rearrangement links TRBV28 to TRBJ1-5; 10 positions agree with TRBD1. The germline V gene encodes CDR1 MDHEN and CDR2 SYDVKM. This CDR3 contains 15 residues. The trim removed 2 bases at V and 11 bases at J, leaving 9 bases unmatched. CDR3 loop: CASSLPGTGDMAQHF. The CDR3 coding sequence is TGTGCCAGCAGTTTACCCGGGACAGGGGACATGGCCCAGCATTTT.

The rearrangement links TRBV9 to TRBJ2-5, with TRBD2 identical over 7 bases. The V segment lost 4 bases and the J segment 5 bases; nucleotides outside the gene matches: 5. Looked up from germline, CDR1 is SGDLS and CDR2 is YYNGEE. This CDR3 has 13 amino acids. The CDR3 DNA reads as TGTGCCAGCAGCAGGACTAGAAGTGAGACCCAGTACTTC. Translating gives CASSRTRSETQYF.

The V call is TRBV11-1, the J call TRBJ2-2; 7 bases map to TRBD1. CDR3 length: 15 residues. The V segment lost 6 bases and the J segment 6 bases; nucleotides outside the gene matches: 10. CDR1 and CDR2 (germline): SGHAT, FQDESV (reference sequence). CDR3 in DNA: TGTGCCAGCAGTTGGGACAGCTTAACGTCCGGGGAGCTGTTTTTT. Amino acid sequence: CASSWDSLTSGELFF. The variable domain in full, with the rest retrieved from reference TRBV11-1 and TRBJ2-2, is EAEVAQSPRYKITEKSQAVAFWCDPISGHATLYWYRQILGQGPELLVQFQDESVVDDSQLPKDRFSAERLKGVDSTLKIQPAELGDSAMYLCASSWDSLTSGELFFGEGSRLTVL.

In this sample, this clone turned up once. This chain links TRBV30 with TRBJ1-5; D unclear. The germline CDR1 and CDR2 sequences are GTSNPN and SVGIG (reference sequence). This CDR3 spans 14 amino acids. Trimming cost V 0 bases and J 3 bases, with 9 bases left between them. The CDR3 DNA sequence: TGTGCCTGGAGTGTTCGGCAGGTCAATCAGCCCCAGCATTTT. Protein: CAWSVRQVNQPQHF. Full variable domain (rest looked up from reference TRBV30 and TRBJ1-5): SQTIHQWPATLVQPVGSPLSLECTVEGTSNPNLYWYRQAAGRGLQLLFYSVGIGQISSEVPQNLSASRPQDRQFILSSKKLLLSDSGFYLCAWSVRQVNQPQHFGDGTRLSIL.

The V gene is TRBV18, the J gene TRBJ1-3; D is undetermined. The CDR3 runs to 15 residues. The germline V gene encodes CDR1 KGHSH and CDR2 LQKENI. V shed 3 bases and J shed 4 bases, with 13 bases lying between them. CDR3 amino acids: CASSPQVGGGNTIYF. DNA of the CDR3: TGTGCCAGCTCACCCCAGGTCGGTGGGGGAAACACCATATATTTT.

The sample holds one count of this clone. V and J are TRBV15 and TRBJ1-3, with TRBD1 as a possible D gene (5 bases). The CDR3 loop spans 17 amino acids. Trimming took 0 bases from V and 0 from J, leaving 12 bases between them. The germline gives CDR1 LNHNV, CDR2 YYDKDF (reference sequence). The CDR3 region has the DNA TGTGCCACCAGCAGAGATGAACAGGTCCACTCTGGAAACACCATATATTTT. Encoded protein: CATSRDEQVHSGNTIYF.

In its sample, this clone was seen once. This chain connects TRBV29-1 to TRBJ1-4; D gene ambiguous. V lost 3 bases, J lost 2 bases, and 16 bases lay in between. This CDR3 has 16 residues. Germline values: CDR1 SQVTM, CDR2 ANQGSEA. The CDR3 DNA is TGCAGCGTTGATCCCTACGGAACGGGGACTAATGAAAAACTGTTTTTT. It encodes CSVDPYGTGTNEKLFF.

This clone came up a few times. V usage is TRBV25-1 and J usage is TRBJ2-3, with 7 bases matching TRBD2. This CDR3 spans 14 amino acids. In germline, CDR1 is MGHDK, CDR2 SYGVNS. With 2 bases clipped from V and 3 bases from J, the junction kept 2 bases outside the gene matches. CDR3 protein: CASSEKRGTDTQYF. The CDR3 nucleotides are TGTGCCAGCAGTGAAAAGCGGGGTACAGATACGCAGTATTTT. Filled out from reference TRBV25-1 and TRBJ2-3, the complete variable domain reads EADIYQTPRYLVIGTGKKITLECSQTMGHDKMYWYQQDPGMELHLIHYSYGVNSTEKGDLSSESTVSRIRTEHFPLTLESARPSHTSQYLCASSEKRGTDTQYFGPGTRLTVL.